The entry below describes one TCR beta chain. Its antigen is still unknown. Other DNA sequences of this sample code for an identical CDR3. This sample was taken from a study of shared clonotypes between healthy human individuals. CDR1 and CDR2 from the germline V gene are SGHRS and YFSETQ. The CDR3 is 14 residues long. V lost 1 base and J 1 base, leaving 7 bases between the germline ends. The assay was immunoSEQ multiplex PCR, and TCRdb's table has in-frame clones only and misses some. The sample yields some 1,900,000 clones, just under 95% seen once. As defined, naive CD8 cells were CD45RO-negative and positively selected for CCR7, with terminally differentiated effector memory CD45RA+ cells excluded. Broader study findings: Generation probability values for non-shared clonotypes were lower than those for clonotypes shared by all four donors. Naive CD4 clonotypes were shared across several donors at about 5%. Sampling covered blood only; tissue repertoires likely differ.

This receptor was identified in a man between 18 and 29 years old in good health. The V call is TRBV5-1, the J call TRBJ2-3; no clear D gene. The sample comprised naive CD8+ T cells sorted from blood. The CDR3 sequence is CASSLYGGTDTQYF. CDR3 DNA: TGCGCCAGCAGCTTGTACGGCGGCACAGATACGCAGTATTTT.